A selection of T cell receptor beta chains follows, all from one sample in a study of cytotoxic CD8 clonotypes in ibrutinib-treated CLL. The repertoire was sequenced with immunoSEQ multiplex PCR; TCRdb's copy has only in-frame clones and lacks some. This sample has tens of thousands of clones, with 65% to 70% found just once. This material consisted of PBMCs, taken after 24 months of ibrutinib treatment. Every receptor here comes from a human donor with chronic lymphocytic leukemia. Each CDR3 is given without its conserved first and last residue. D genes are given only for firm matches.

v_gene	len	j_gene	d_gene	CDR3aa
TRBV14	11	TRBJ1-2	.	ASSQDLNYGYT
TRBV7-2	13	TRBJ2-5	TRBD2	ASTLDIGEGKTQY
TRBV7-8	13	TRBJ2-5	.	ASSRYGGRRETQY
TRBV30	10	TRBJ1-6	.	AWGGLRSPLH
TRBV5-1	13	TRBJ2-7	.	ASSLEGVSLYEQY
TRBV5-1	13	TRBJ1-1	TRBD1	ASSLVTGGNTEAF
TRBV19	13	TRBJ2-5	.	ASSTPGVVGETQY
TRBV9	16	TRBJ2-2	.	ASSALSGGKVNTGELF
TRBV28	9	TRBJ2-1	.	ASSLYQGKF
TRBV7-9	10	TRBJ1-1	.	ASKKTGTEAF
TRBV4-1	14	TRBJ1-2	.	ASSQPQGPGAYGYT
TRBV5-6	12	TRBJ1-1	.	ASSRDPVGTEAF
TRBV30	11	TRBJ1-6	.	AWAFQRSSPLH
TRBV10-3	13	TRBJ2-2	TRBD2	ATTSGGTNTGELF
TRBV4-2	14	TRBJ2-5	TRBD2	ASSLFLSGGLETQY
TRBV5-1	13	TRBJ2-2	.	ASSPINQGTGELF
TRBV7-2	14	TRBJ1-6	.	ASSFSRAVTYSPLH
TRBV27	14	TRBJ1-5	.	ASSLRGQTSNQPQH
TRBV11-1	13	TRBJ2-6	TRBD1	ASSRDSRGANVLT
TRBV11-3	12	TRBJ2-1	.	ASSLDTSANEQF
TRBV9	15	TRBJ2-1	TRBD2	ASSLRTSGWSYNEQF
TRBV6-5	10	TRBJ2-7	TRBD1	ATTRAGGEQY
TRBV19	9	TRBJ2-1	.	ASSRQRQQF
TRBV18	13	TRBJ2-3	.	ASSPRQVTTDTQY
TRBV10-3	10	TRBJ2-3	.	AISEIADTQY
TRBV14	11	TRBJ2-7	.	ASSQDDTYEQY
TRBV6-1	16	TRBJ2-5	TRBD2	ASSATLLAGGTQETQY
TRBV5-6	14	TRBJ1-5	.	ASSLGGRQINQPQH
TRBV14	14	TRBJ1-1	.	ASSQIQGFMNTEAF
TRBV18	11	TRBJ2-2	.	ASSPSVTGELF
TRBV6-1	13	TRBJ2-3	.	ASSALTTSTDTQY
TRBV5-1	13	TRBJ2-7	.	ASSGLQGSKNEQY
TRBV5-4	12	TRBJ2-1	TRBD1	ASTWDRGYNEQF
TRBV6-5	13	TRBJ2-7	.	ASSYSAGGLYEQY
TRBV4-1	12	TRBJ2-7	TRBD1	ASSPTTGRYEQY
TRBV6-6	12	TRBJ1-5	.	ASSYRVSNQPQH
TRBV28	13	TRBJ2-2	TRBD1	ASSPLRGRTGELF
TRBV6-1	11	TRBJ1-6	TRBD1	ASRDRIYSPLH
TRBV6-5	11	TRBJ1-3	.	ASYRGSGNTIY
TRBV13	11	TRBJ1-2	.	ASSSGTAYGYT
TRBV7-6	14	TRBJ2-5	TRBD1	ASSSLPGTGQETQY
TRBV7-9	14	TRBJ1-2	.	ASSSNPRGVDYGYT
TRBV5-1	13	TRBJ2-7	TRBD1	ASSLVGTGLYEQY
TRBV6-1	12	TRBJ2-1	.	ASSSTGSYNEQF
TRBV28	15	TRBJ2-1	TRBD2	ASSSLLLAGALNEQF
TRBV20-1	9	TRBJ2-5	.	SAEPEETQY
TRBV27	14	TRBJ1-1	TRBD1	ASSFGTGGWNTEAF
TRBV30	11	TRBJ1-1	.	AWRVAGNRLAF
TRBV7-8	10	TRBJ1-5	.	ASSYRNQPQH
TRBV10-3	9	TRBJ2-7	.	AISVDYEQY
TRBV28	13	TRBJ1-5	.	ASSLSTRGEQPQH
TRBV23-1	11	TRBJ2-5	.	ASSQNRLETQY
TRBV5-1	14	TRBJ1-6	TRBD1	ASSLGKGTGASPLH
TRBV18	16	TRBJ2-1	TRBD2	ASSPPGRLADPWNEQF
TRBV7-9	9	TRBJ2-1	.	ASSSGPEQF
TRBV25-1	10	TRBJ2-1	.	ASTGRSNEQF
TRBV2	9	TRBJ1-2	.	ASSEGQVGT